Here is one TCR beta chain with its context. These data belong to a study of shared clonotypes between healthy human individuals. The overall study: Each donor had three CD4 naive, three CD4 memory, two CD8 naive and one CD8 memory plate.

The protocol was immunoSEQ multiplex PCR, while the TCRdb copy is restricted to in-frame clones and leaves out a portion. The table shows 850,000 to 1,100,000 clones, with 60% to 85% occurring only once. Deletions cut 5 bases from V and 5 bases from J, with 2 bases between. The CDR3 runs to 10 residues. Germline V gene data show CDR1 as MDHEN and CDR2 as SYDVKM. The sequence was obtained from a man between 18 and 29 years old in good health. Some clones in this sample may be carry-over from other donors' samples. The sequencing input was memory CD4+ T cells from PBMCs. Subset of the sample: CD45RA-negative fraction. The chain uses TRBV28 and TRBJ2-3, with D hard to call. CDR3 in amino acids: CASSLDTQYF. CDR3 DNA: TGTGCCAGCAGTCTAGATACGCAGTATTTT.